Listed below are T cell receptor beta chains from one sample, sequenced in a study of T cell changes during pregnancy in multiple sclerosis. Profiling relied on immunoSEQ multiplex PCR, and the TCRdb table lists in-frame clones only, not all of them. The sample yields 90,000 or so clones, about 90% seen once. The sequenced sample was PBMCs, obtained in the first trimester of pregnancy. The receptors shown here come from a female donor in good health, serving as a control in a pregnancy study. Some clones in this sample may be carry-over from other donors' samples. Both conserved end residues are part of each CDR3. The D gene is left open where the match is weak. The listing skips clone size in some rows; elsewhere it reads once, few, many or a size class.

j_call clone_size v_call d_call cdr3_aa cdr3_nt
TRBJ2-1 . TRBV9 . CASSVESGSLTTDEQFF TGTGCCAGCAGCGTAGAAAGCGGGTCCCTAACTACAGATGAGCAGTTCTTC
TRBJ2-7 . TRBV5-1 TRBD1 CASSPRQGSSYEQYF TGCGCCAGCAGCCCGCGACAGGGTTCATCCTACGAGCAGTACTTC
TRBJ1-4 . TRBV28 TRBD1 CASGGRTNEKLFF TGTGCGTCAGGGGGACGGACTAATGAAAAACTGTTTTTT
TRBJ2-7 few TRBV27 . CASLMGFSAPPELTYEQYF TGTGCCAGCTTGATGGGCTTTAGTGCGCCACCGGAATTGACCTACGAGCAGTACTTC
TRBJ2-7 once TRBV6-6 . CASTDNSYEQYF TGTGCCAGCACTGACAACTCCTACGAGCAGTACTTC
TRBJ1-4 . TRBV6-6 TRBD1 CASGTAEKLFF TGTGCCAGCGGGACAGCTGAAAAACTGTTTTTT
TRBJ1-2 once TRBV5-4 TRBD1 CASRATGGGYTF TGTGCCAGCAGGGCAACAGGGGGCGGCTACACCTTC
TRBJ2-3 . TRBV28 TRBD2 CASSSRLAENTDTQYF TGTGCCAGCAGCTCCCGACTAGCGGAGAACACAGATACGCAGTATTTT
TRBJ2-7 . TRBV15 TRBD2 CATSRGTSGNTAYEQYF TGTGCCACCAGCAGAGGGACTAGCGGGAATACAGCCTACGAGCAGTACTTC
TRBJ2-7 . TRBV5-1 . CASRLGGVSYEQYF TGCGCCAGCAGACTCGGGGGAGTCTCCTACGAGCAGTACTTC
TRBJ2-1 . TRBV19 TRBD2 CASSFSLAGAYNEQFF TGTGCCAGTAGTTTCTCTCTAGCGGGAGCCTACAATGAGCAGTTCTTC
TRBJ2-3 . TRBV7-3 TRBD1 CASSSRTGAFTDTQYF TGTGCCAGCAGCTCGAGGACAGGAGCCTTCACAGATACGCAGTATTTT
TRBJ1-2 once TRBV25-1 . CASSESGDYGYTF TGTGCCAGCAGTGAATCGGGGGACTATGGCTACACCTTC
TRBJ2-5 . TRBV9 . CASSRGPREETQYF TGTGCCAGCAGCCGAGGGCCGAGGGAAGAGACCCAGTACTTC
TRBJ1-6 . TRBV4-3 . CASSLLDSYNSPLHF TGCGCCAGCAGCCTCCTTGACAGTTATAATTCACCCCTCCACTTT
TRBJ2-1 few TRBV5-1 . CASSLQGGGHEQFF TGCGCCAGCAGCTTACAGGGGGGGGGCCATGAGCAGTTCTTC
TRBJ1-1 . TRBV28 TRBD1 CASSLGGQGATEAFF TGTGCCAGCAGTTTGGGGGGACAGGGGGCCACTGAAGCTTTCTTT
TRBJ2-1 . TRBV7-3 TRBD1 CASSPQAGRGIGNEQFF TGTGCCAGCAGCCCCCAGGCGGGCAGGGGGATAGGAAATGAGCAGTTCTTC
TRBJ2-2 once TRBV29-1 . CSVRTLANTGELFF TGCAGCGTTAGGACTCTCGCGAACACCGGGGAGCTGTTTTTT
TRBJ1-2 . TRBV28 TRBD1 CASSPQGEDYGYTF TGTGCCAGCAGTCCACAGGGGGAGGACTATGGCTACACCTTC
TRBJ1-1 . TRBV6-6 . CASSYSTGNTEAFF TGTGCCAGCAGTTACTCGACTGGGAACACTGAAGCTTTCTTT
TRBJ1-2 . TRBV5-6 . CASSAGNYGYTF TGTGCCAGCAGCGCCGGGAACTATGGCTACACCTTC
TRBJ2-1 . TRBV11-2 TRBD2 CASSTRLAGRYNEQFF TGTGCCAGCAGCACGCGACTAGCGGGACGCTACAATGAGCAGTTCTTC
TRBJ2-2 . TRBV7-8 . CASSGLRGATGELFF TGTGCCAGCAGCGGACTCCGGGGGGCCACCGGGGAGCTGTTTTTT
TRBJ2-2 . TRBV19 TRBD2 CASSIGLAGGPPGELFF TGTGCCAGTAGTATAGGCCTAGCGGGAGGGCCCCCCGGGGAGCTGTTTTTT
TRBJ2-4 . TRBV2 . CATRDNKNIQYF TGTGCCACCCGGGACAACAAAAACATTCAGTACTTC